These T cell receptor beta chains were read from a single sample in a study of shared clonotypes between healthy human individuals. TCRdb's copy holds only in-frame clones and misses some; the assay was immunoSEQ multiplex PCR. The sample lists more than 2,000,000 clones; over 85% were seen once. Sequencing was done on a sample of naive CD4+ T cells sorted from blood. These receptors were taken from a man aged 18 to 29 in good health. Both conserved end residues are part of each CDR3. D genes are given only for firm matches. Size is omitted from some rows. Given values are once, few, many or a class for expanded clones.

clone_size: NA
d_call: TRBD1
j_call: TRBJ2-1
v_call: TRBV4-1
cdr3_aa: CASSQLGTGGASYNEQFF

clone_size: NA
d_call: TRBD1
j_call: TRBJ1-6
v_call: TRBV6-6
cdr3_aa: CASNDRGPYSPLHF

clone_size: few
d_call: NA
j_call: TRBJ1-5
v_call: TRBV30
cdr3_aa: CAWRGAGDQPQHF

clone_size: NA
d_call: NA
j_call: TRBJ1-3
v_call: TRBV15
cdr3_aa: CATSRPGGGNTIYF

clone_size: NA
d_call: NA
j_call: TRBJ2-1
v_call: TRBV10-3
cdr3_aa: CAISARDSPYNEQFF

clone_size: NA
d_call: NA
j_call: TRBJ1-5
v_call: TRBV5-1
cdr3_aa: CASSLFTGGQPQHF

clone_size: NA
d_call: NA
j_call: TRBJ1-1
v_call: TRBV5-1
cdr3_aa: CASSLAGTNTEAFF

clone_size: NA
d_call: NA
j_call: TRBJ2-7
v_call: TRBV6-5
cdr3_aa: CASSQGGEQYF

clone_size: NA
d_call: TRBD2
j_call: TRBJ2-1
v_call: TRBV30
cdr3_aa: CAWGGPTSGARHEQFF

clone_size: NA
d_call: NA
j_call: TRBJ2-7
v_call: TRBV6-5
cdr3_aa: CASGVRVATYEQYF

clone_size: NA
d_call: NA
j_call: TRBJ2-5
v_call: TRBV29-1
cdr3_aa: CSVSSRSQETQYF

clone_size: once
d_call: TRBD2
j_call: TRBJ2-5
v_call: TRBV6-5
cdr3_aa: CASIQTGGLGETQYF

clone_size: NA
d_call: TRBD1
j_call: TRBJ2-7
v_call: TRBV18
cdr3_aa: CASSPPGRGSYEQYF

clone_size: NA
d_call: TRBD1
j_call: TRBJ2-7
v_call: TRBV2
cdr3_aa: CASTRQGAYEQYF

clone_size: NA
d_call: NA
j_call: TRBJ2-7
v_call: TRBV30
cdr3_aa: CAWSLQGGGEQYF

clone_size: NA
d_call: NA
j_call: TRBJ2-3
v_call: TRBV7-6
cdr3_aa: CASSQGPTDTQYF

clone_size: NA
d_call: NA
j_call: TRBJ1-4
v_call: TRBV28
cdr3_aa: CASSLTGGSEKLFF

clone_size: NA
d_call: NA
j_call: TRBJ1-2
v_call: TRBV27
cdr3_aa: CASSTTGYGYTF

clone_size: NA
d_call: TRBD2
j_call: TRBJ2-7
v_call: TRBV19
cdr3_aa: CASSPQGTGLAGTRSLYEQYF

clone_size: NA
d_call: NA
j_call: TRBJ2-5
v_call: TRBV5-1
cdr3_aa: CASSLGPEGAVETQYF

clone_size: once
d_call: NA
j_call: TRBJ2-6
v_call: TRBV5-1
cdr3_aa: CASRINYSGANVLTF

clone_size: NA
d_call: TRBD1
j_call: TRBJ1-1
v_call: TRBV5-4
cdr3_aa: CASSPGGTAANTEAFF